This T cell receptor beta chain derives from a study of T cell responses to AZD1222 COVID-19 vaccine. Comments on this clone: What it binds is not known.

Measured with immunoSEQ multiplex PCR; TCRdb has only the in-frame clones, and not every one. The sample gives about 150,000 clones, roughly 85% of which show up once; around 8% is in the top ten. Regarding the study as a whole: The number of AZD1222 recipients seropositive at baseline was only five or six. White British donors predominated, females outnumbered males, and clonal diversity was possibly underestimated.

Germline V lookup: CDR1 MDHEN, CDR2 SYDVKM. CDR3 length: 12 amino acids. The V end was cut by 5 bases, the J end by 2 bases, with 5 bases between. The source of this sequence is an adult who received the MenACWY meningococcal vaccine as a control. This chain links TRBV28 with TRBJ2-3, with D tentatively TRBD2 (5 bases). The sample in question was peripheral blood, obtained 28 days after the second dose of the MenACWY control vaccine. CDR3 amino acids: CASSDYTDTQYF. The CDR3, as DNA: TGTGCCAGCAGTGACTACACAGATACGCAGTATTTT.